This is a list of T cell receptor beta chains from one sample in a study of T cell responses to AZD1222 COVID-19 vaccine. Sequenced by immunoSEQ multiplex PCR; TCRdb stores in-frame clones only, minus some. The table lists some 120,000 clones, 92% of them singletons. This specimen consisted of peripheral blood, obtained 28 days after the second AZD1222 dose. The receptors here all came from an adult who received the AZD1222 COVID-19 vaccine. The CDR3 runs from the conserved cysteine through the conserved F or W. Fields, in order: J gene, D gene, V gene, clone size, CDR3 DNA, CDR3 protein. The D gene is left open where the match is weak. Only part of the rows carry a size: once, few, many, or a class if the clone is expanded.

TRBJ1-2 - TRBV28 - TGTGCCAGCAGAACCAATAACTATGGCTACACCTTC CASRTNNYGYTF
TRBJ1-2 - TRBV7-9 - TGTGCCAGCAGCCCTTCCCGGGCGGGCCACGCTGGGTACACCTTC CASSPSRAGHAGYTF
TRBJ1-1 - TRBV27 once TGTGCCAGCAGTTTGGTACAGGGTCCAGCTTTCTTT CASSLVQGPAFF
TRBJ2-7 - TRBV3-1/TRBV3-2 - TGTGCCAGCAGCCAAGATCGGGGAGCGGGTAAGGCCTACGAGCAGTACTTC CASSQDRGAGKAYEQYF
TRBJ2-5 TRBD2 TRBV5-1 once TGCGCCAGCAGCCTGGGACTAGCGGGAGTAGGGGAGACCCAGTACTTC CASSLGLAGVGETQYF
TRBJ2-5 - TRBV4-2 - TGTGCCAGCAGCCAAGATAGGAGGCAGAAAGAGACCCAGTACTTC CASSQDRRQKETQYF
TRBJ2-7 TRBD1 TRBV7-8 - TGTGCCAGCAGCTGGACAGGACAAACCTACGAGCAGTACTTC CASSWTGQTYEQYF
TRBJ1-6 - TRBV9 - TGTGCCAGCAGCGTAGCGGAGGGCTCCTATAATTCACCCCTCCACTTT CASSVAEGSYNSPLHF
TRBJ1-2 - TRBV5-1 - TGCGCCAGCAGCTTGGTAGCCGGTTTCTATGGCTACACCTTC CASSLVAGFYGYTF
TRBJ2-7 TRBD1 TRBV2 once TGTGCCAGCAATCGGGACCGACAGGGGGACTACGAGCAGTACTTC CASNRDRQGDYEQYF
TRBJ2-7 - TRBV3-1/TRBV3-2 - TGTGCCAGCAGCCAACTTGGGGCAGGGTTCAACGAGCAGTACTTC CASSQLGAGFNEQYF
TRBJ1-1 - TRBV7-3 once TGTGCCAGCAGCCGAATAAGGGGGACTGAAGCTTTCTTT CASSRIRGTEAFF
TRBJ2-1 - TRBV18 - TGTGCCAGCTCACCACCACAGACAGGTTACAATGAGCAGTTCTTC CASSPPQTGYNEQFF
TRBJ1-5 - TRBV28 - TGTGCCAGCAACACCCAGCATTTT CASNTQHF
TRBJ2-1 - TRBV18 - TGTGCCAGCTCACCCCCCCCGGGTTCGGCGGCGGGTGAGCAGTTCTTC CASSPPPGSAAGEQFF
TRBJ1-6 TRBD1 TRBV27 - TGTGCCAGCAGTAATCCGGGACAGGGCATGAATTCACCCCTCCACTTT CASSNPGQGMNSPLHF
TRBJ1-2 TRBD1 TRBV19 - TGTGCCAGTAGTTCTTACGGACAGGGGGCAGGTGGCTACACCTTC CASSSYGQGAGGYTF
TRBJ1-3 - TRBV5-1 - TGCGCCAGCAGCTCGACAGGACATTCTGGAAACACCATATATTTT CASSSTGHSGNTIYF
TRBJ2-7 - TRBV4-1 once TGCGCCAGCAGCCAAGATTCAGGGGCGCTCGGCGAGCAGTACTTC CASSQDSGALGEQYF
TRBJ2-1 TRBD2 TRBV19 few TGTGCCAGTAACCCACTAGCGGGAGGTGCCTACAATGAGCAGTTCTTC CASNPLAGGAYNEQFF
TRBJ1-1 TRBD1 TRBV7-9 - TGTGCCAGCAGCTTAAGGGGACAGGGGTTTGAAGCTTTCTTT CASSLRGQGFEAFF
TRBJ1-2 - TRBV5-4 - TGTGCCAGCAGCGATGGATCGTTCACATATGGCTACACCTTC CASSDGSFTYGYTF
TRBJ1-2 - TRBV6-5 - TGTGCCAGCAGAGAGGGTGGGATTTTCTATGGCTACACCTTC CASREGGIFYGYTF
TRBJ2-1 TRBD2 TRBV19 - TGTGCCAGTAGTATAGATCCTGGACTAGCCCCTGAGCAGTTCTTC CASSIDPGLAPEQFF
TRBJ1-5 TRBD1 TRBV7-9 - TGTGCCAGCAGCGGCGACAGGGCTCAGCCCCAGCATTTT CASSGDRAQPQHF
TRBJ2-1 TRBD1 TRBV9 - TGTGCCAGCAGCGCGGGGCAGGGGGCAGGCAATGAGCAGTTCTTC CASSAGQGAGNEQFF
TRBJ2-7 - TRBV18 once TGTGCCAGCTCACCACAGAACCTTTACGAGCAGTACTTC CASSPQNLYEQYF
TRBJ1-2 TRBD1 TRBV7-9 - TGTGCCAGCAGCTCCCCGGACAGGGGCCTGTGGGGCTACACCTTC CASSSPDRGLWGYTF
TRBJ2-2 TRBD2 TRBV27 once TGTGCCAGCAGTTTTGTACTAGCGGGAGTCACCGGGGAGCTGTTTTTT CASSFVLAGVTGELFF
TRBJ1-2 TRBD1 TRBV6-5 - TGTGCCAGCCAAACAACAGGGGGAGATGGCTACACCTTC CASQTTGGDGYTF
TRBJ1-5 - TRBV28 - TGTGCCAGCAGGCGGACCATCCTCAATCAGCCCCAGCATTTT CASRRTILNQPQHF
TRBJ2-7 - TRBV4-2 - TGTGCCAGCAGCCAAGTTGGGACGAAAGGGGGCGAGCAGTACTTC CASSQVGTKGGEQYF
TRBJ1-4 TRBD1 TRBV5-6 - TGTGCCAGCAGCTCGCTCCGGGACAGGGGTGCCCCAAATGAAAAACTGTTTTTT CASSSLRDRGAPNEKLFF
TRBJ2-5 - TRBV18 - TGTGCCAGCTCACCAATCGAGACCCAGTACTTC CASSPIETQYF
TRBJ1-1 TRBD1 TRBV5-1 - TGCGCCAGCAGCTCCGGGACAGAGGGCACTGAAGCTTTCTTT CASSSGTEGTEAFF
TRBJ2-2 TRBD2 TRBV3-1/TRBV3-2 - TGTGCCAGCAGCCAAACACCAGGGACTAGCGGCGGGGAGCTGTTTTTT CASSQTPGTSGGELFF
TRBJ1-1 - TRBV19 - TGTGCCAGTAGTATCCCCGGCATACTGAACACTGAAGCTTTCTTT CASSIPGILNTEAFF
TRBJ2-7 - TRBV7-2 - TGTGCCAGCAGCCCAACACGAACGGGAAAGGGGTACGAGCAGTACTTC CASSPTRTGKGYEQYF
TRBJ1-3 - TRBV14 - TGTGCCAGCAGGCTGGGAAACACCATATATTTT CASRLGNTIYF
TRBJ2-1 - TRBV7-3 - TGTGCCAGCAGCTTATGGGGGATGGTTTTACCCGCCCATGAGCAGTTCTTC CASSLWGMVLPAHEQFF
TRBJ2-3 - TRBV25-1 - TGTGCCAGCAGTGGGGAGCGGTTCACAGATACGCAGTATTTT CASSGERFTDTQYF
TRBJ2-5 TRBD1 TRBV19 - TGTGCCAGTAGTATGAAGGGGACAGGGTTGGAGACCCAGTACTTC CASSMKGTGLETQYF
TRBJ2-7 - TRBV11-2 - TGTGCCAGCAGCTTAGGCTGGCAGTCTGACGAGCAGTACTTC CASSLGWQSDEQYF
TRBJ1-2 - TRBV6-2/TRBV6-3 few TGTGCCAGCAGTTACGTGGGTTCTGGCTACACCTTC CASSYVGSGYTF
TRBJ1-5 TRBD1 TRBV6-5 - TGTGCCAGCAGGCGGACAGGGCGCAATCAGCCCCAGCATTTT CASRRTGRNQPQHF
TRBJ1-4 TRBD1 TRBV10-3 - TGTGCCATCAGTGAATCAGGACAGGGGCGCACTAATGAAAAACTGTTTTTT CAISESGQGRTNEKLFF
TRBJ2-5 - TRBV15 - TGTGCCACCAGCAGAGAGGGGAAACAAGAGACCCAGTACTTC CATSREGKQETQYF
TRBJ2-7 - TRBV9 - TGTGCCAGCAGCGTAGTAGCAGCCTCCTACGAGCAGTACTTC CASSVVAASYEQYF
TRBJ2-1 TRBD2 TRBV7-8 - TGTGCCAGCAGCTCGATACTAGCGGGCAATGAGCAGTTCTTC CASSSILAGNEQFF
TRBJ2-1 TRBD2 TRBV6-5 - TGTGCCAGCTTTCCCGGGACTAGCGGATTCAATGAGCAGTTCTTC CASFPGTSGFNEQFF
TRBJ1-2 - TRBV7-8 - TGTGCCAGCAGCATCGGGCGGGGGGCGAGGTCCTATGGCTACACCTTC CASSIGRGARSYGYTF
TRBJ2-7 - TRBV4-1 - TGCGCCAGCAGCCAAGCGCAGCGGACCTACGAGCAGTACTTC CASSQAQRTYEQYF
TRBJ2-1 TRBD2 TRBV28 - TGTGCCAGCACCGGGACTAGCGGGACCCACAATGAGCAGTTCTTC CASTGTSGTHNEQFF
TRBJ2-1 TRBD2 TRBV24-1 once TGTGCCACCAGGGGGACTAGCAACAATGAGCAGTTCTTC CATRGTSNNEQFF
TRBJ2-7 - TRBV3-1/TRBV3-2 - TGTGCCAGCAGCCGATCGACAGGATCTTCCTACGAGCAGTACTTC CASSRSTGSSYEQYF